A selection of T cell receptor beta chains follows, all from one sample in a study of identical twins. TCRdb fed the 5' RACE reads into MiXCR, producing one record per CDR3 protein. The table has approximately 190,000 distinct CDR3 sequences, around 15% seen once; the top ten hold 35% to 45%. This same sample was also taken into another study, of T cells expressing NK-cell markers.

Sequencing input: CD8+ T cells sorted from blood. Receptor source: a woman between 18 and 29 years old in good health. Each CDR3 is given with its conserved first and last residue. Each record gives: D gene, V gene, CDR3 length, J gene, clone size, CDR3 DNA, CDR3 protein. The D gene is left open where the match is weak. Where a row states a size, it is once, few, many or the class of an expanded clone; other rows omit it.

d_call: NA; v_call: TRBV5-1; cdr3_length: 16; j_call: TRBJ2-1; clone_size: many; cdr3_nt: TGCGCCAGCAGCTTGGCCGGTCGGGCCCTTCACAATGAGCAGTTCTTC; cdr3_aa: CASSLAGRALHNEQFF
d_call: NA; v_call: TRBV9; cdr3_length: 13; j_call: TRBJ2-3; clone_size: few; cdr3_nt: TGTGCCAGCAGCGAACTCGGCACAGATACGCAGTATTTT; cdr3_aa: CASSELGTDTQYF
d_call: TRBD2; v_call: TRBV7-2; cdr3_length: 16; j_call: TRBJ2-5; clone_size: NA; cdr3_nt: TGTGCCAGCAGCTTAGGTGTTGAAGCGGGGGAAGAGACCCAGTACTTC; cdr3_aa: CASSLGVEAGEETQYF
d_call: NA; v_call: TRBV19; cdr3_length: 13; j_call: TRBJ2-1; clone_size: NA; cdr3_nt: TGTGCCAGTAGTATAGAACTGTACAATGAGCAGTTCTTC; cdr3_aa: CASSIELYNEQFF
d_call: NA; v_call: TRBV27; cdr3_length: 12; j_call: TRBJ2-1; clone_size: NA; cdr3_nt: TGTGCCAGCGGGATTTCCTACAATGAGCAGTTCTTC; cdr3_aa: CASGISYNEQFF
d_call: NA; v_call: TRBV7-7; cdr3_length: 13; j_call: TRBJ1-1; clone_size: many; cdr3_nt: TGTGCTAGCAGCTTAGCGCGGGGGGCTGAAGCTTTCTTT; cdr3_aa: CASSLARGAEAFF
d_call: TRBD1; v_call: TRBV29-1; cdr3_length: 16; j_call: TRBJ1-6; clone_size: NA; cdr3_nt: TGCAGCCAATGTCGAGACAGGGGGCTTTACCGGTCACCCCTCCACTTT; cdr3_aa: CSQCRDRGLYRSPLHF
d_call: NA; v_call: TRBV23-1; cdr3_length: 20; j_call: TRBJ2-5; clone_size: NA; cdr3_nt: TGCGCCAGCAGTCAATGGTCGTTCCTATGGCCTAGGAGACTCCAAGAGACCCAGTACTTC; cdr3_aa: CASSQWSFLWPRRLQETQYF
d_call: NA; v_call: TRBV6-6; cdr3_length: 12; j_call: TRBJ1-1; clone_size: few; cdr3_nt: TGTGCCAGCAGTTACTCGACTACTGAAGCTTTCTTT; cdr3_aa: CASSYSTTEAFF
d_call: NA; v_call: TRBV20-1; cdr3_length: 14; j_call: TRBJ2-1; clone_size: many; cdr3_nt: TGCAGTGCTAGAGGTTACGCCGACCACAATGAGCAGTTCTTC; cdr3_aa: CSARGYADHNEQFF
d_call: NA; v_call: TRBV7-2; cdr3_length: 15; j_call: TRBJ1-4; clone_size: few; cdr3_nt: TGTGCCAGCAGCTTAGTATTTGCAACTAATGAAAAACTGTTTTTT; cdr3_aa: CASSLVFATNEKLFF
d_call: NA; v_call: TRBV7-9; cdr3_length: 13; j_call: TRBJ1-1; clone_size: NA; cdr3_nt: TGTGCCAGCAGCTTGGGAACCACAGGGTCAGCTTTCTTT; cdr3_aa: CASSLGTTGSAFF
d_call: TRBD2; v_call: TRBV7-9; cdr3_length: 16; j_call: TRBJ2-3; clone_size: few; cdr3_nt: TGTGCCAGCAGCCCCCCTAGCGGGAGAGCCACAGATACGCAGTATTTT; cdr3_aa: CASSPPSGRATDTQYF
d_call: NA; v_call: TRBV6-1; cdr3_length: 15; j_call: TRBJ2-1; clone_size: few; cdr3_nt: TGTGCCAGCAGCCCGCTGGGAGGTGGTAACAATGAGCAGTTCTTC; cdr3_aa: CASSPLGGGNNEQFF
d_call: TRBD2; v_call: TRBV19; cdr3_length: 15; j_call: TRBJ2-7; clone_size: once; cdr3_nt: TGTGCCAGTAGCCTCCTCGGGGGGGCGCGTGGCGAGCAGTACTTC; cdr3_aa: CASSLLGGARGEQYF
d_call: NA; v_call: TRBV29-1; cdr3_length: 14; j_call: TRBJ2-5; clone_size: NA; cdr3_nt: TGCAGCGTTGAAATAAGAGGACTTGGGGAGACCCAGTACTTC; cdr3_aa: CSVEIRGLGETQYF
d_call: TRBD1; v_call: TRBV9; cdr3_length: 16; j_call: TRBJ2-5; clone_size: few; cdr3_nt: TGTGCCAGCAGTGATCCGGGACAGGGGGCTGGAGAGACCCAGTACTTC; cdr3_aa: CASSDPGQGAGETQYF
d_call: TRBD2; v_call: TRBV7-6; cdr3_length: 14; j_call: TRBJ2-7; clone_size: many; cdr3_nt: TGTGCCAGCAGTTGGACTAGCGGGAGCTACGAGCAGTACTTC; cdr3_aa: CASSWTSGSYEQYF
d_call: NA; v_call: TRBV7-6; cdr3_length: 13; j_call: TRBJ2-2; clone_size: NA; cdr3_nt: TGTGCCAGCTTGGGTAGCCGGACCGGGGAGCTGTTTTTT; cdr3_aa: CASLGSRTGELFF
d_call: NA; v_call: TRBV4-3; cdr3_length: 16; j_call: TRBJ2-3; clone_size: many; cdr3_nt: TGCGCCAGCAGCCAAGGTACTGCAATGGGCACAGATACGCAGTATTTT; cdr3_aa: CASSQGTAMGTDTQYF
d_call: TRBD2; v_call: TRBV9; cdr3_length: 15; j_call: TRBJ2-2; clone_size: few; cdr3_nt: TGTGCCAGCAGCCCTAGCGGGGGGTCCACCGGGGAGCTGTTTTTT; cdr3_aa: CASSPSGGSTGELFF
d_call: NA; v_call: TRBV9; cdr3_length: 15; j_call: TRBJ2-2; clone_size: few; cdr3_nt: TGTGCCAGCAGCGTAGGAGTGGAAGACACCGGGGAGCTGTTTTTT; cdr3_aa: CASSVGVEDTGELFF
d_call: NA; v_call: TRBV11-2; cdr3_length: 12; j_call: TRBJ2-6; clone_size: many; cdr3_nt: TGTGCCAGCAGCCCCTTGGACTGGGTCCTGACTTTC; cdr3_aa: CASSPLDWVLTF
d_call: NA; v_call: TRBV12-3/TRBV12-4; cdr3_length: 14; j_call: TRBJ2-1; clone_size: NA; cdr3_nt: TGTGCCAGTACGACGGGAAGTACCTACAATGAGCAGTTCTTC; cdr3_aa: CASTTGSTYNEQFF
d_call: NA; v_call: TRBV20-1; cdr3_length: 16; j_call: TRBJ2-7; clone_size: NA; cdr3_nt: TGCAGTGCTAGAGATTTGGGGGGATCAGCACTATACGAGCAGTACTTC; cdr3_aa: CSARDLGGSALYEQYF
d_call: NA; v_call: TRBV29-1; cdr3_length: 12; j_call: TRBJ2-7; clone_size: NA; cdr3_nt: TGCAGCGTTGCAGGGCTGGCCTACGAGCAGTACTTC; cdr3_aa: CSVAGLAYEQYF
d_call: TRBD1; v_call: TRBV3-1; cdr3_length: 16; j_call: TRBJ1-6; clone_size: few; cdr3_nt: TGTGCCAGCAGCTCAGGACAGGGGGCAAATAATTCACCCCTCCACTTT; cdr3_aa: CASSSGQGANNSPLHF
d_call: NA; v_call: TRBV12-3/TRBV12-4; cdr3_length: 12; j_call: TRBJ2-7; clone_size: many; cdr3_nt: TGTGCCAGCAGTTTAGTCCGCTACGAGCAGTACTTC; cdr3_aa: CASSLVRYEQYF
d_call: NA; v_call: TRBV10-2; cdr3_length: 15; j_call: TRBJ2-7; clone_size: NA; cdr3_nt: TGCGCCAGCAGACATTCGAAACTAGCCTCCTACGAGCAGTACTTC; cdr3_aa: CASRHSKLASYEQYF
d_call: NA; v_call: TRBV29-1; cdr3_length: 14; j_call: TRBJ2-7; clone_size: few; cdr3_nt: TGCAGCGTTGAGAAGACAGGCCCCCGCTTGGAGCAGTACTTC; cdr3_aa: CSVEKTGPRLEQYF
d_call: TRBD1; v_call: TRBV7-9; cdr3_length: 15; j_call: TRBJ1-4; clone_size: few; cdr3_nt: TGTGCCAGCAGCTTAGGGACAGGGGACTCGGAAAAACTGTTTTTT; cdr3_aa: CASSLGTGDSEKLFF
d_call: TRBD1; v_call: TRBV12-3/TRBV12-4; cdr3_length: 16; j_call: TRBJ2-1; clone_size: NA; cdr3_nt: TGTGCCAGCAGTCCGGGACAGGGGGCTTCCTACAATGAGCAGTTCTTC; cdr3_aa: CASSPGQGASYNEQFF